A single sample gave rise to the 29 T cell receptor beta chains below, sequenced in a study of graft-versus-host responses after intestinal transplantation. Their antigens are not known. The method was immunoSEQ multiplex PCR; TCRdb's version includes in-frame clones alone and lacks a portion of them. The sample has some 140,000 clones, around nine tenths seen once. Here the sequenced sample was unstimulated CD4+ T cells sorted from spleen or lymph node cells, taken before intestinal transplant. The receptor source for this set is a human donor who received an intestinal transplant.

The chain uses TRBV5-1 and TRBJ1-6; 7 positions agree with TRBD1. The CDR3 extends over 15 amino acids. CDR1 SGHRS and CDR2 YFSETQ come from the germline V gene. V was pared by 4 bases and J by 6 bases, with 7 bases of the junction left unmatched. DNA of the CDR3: TGCGCCAGCAGCCTCGGGACAGCGGCTAATTCACCCCTCCACTTT. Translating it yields CASSLGTAANSPLHF.

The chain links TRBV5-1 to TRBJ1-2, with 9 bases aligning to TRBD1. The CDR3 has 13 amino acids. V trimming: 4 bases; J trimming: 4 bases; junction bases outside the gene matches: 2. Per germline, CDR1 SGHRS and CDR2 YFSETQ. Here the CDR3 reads CASSVTGGYGYTF. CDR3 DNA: TGCGCCAGCAGCGTGACAGGGGGCTATGGCTACACCTTC.

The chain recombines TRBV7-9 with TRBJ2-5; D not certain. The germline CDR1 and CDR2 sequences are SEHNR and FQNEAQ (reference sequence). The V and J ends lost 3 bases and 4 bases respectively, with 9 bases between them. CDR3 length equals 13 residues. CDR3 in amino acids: CASSLGFPETQYF. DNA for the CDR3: TGTGCCAGCAGCTTGGGGTTTCCAGAGACCCAGTACTTC.

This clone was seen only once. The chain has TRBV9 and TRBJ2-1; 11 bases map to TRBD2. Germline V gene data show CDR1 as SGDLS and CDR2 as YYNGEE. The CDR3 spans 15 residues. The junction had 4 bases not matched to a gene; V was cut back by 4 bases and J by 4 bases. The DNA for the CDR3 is TGTGCCAGCAGCCGTACTAGCGGGGGTTACAATGAGCAGTTCTTC. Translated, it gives CASSRTSGGYNEQFF.

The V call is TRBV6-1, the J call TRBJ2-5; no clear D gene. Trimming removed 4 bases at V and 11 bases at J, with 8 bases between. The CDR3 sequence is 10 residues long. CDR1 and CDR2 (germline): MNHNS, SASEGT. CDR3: CASSAPAQYF. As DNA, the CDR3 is TGTGCCAGCAGTGCCCCCGCTCAGTACTTC.

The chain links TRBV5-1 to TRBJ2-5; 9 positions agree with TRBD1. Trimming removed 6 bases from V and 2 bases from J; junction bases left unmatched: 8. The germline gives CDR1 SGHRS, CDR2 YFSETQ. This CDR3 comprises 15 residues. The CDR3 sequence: CASTYGDRAQETQYF. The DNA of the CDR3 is TGCGCCAGCACCTACGGGGACAGGGCACAAGAGACCCAGTACTTC. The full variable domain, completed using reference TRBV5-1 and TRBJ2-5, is KAGVTQTPRYLIKTRGQQVTLSCSPISGHRSVSWYQQTPGQGLQFLFEYFSETQRNKGNFPGRFSGRQFSNSRSEMNVSTLELGDSALYLCASTYGDRAQETQYFGPGTRLLVL.

CDR3 in amino acids: CASSPNHGQETQYF. Here the CDR3 DNA reads TGTGCCAGCTCACCAAATCACGGACAAGAGACCCAGTACTTC. The chain joins TRBV18 to TRBJ2-5; D not resolved. This CDR3 is built from 14 residues. Germline V gene data show CDR1 as KGHSH and CDR2 as LQKENI. V was cut by 2 bases and J by 2 bases, with 9 bases left in between.

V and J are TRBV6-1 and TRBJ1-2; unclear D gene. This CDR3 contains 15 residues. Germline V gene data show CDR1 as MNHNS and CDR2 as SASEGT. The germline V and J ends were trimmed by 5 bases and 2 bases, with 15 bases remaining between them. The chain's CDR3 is CASSSRSLMNYGYTF. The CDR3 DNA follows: TGTGCCAGCAGTTCCCGGAGCTTAATGAACTATGGCTACACCTTC.

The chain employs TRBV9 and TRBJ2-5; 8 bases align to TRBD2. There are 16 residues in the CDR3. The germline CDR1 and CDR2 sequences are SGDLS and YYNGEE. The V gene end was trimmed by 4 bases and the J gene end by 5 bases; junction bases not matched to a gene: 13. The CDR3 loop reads CASSPTPRGGRETQYF. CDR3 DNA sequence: TGTGCCAGCAGCCCCACCCCCCGGGGGGGGCGGGAGACCCAGTACTTC. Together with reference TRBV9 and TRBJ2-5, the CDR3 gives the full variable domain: DSGVTQTPKHLITATGQRVTLRCSPRSGDLSVYWYQQSLDQGLQFLIQYYNGEERAKGNILERFSAQQFPDLHSELNLSSLELGDSALYFCASSPTPRGGRETQYFGPGTRLLVL.

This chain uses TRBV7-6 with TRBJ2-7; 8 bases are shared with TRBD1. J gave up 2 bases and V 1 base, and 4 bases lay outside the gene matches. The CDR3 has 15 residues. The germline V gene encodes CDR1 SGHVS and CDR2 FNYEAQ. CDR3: CASSLGTGTPYEQYF. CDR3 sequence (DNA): TGTGCCAGCAGCTTAGGGACAGGGACTCCCTACGAGCAGTACTTC.

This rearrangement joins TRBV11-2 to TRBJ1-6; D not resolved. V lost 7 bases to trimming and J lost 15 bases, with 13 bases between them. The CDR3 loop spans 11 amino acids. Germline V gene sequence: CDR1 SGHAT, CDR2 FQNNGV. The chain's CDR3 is CASTQRRVLHF. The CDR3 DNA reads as TGTGCCAGCACCCAACGTAGAGTCCTCCACTTT.

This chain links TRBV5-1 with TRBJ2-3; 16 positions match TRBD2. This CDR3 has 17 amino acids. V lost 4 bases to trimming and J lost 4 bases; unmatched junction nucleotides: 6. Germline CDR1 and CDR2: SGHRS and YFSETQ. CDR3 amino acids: CASSPGLAGGASDTQYF. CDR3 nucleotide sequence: TGCGCCAGCAGCCCGGGACTAGCGGGGGGGGCGTCAGATACGCAGTATTTT.

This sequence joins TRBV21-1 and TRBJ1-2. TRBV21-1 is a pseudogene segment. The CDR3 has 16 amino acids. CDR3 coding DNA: TGTGCCAGCAGCCCCAATTGGAGGGTAGGGGGGTATGGCTACACCTTC. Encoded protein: CASSPNWRVGGYGYTF.

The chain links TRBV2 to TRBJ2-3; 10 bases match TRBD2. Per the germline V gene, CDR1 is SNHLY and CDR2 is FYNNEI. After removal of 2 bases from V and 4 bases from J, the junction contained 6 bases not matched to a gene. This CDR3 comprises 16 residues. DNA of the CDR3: TGTGCCAGCAGTGAACGTAGCGGGGGGTTTTCAGATACGCAGTATTTT. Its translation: CASSERSGGFSDTQYF.

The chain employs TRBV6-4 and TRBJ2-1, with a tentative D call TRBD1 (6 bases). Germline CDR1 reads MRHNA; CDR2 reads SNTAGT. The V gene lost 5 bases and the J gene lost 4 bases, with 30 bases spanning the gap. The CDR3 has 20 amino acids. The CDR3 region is CASSRQVQVPTGPRYNEQFF. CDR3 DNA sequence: TGTGCCAGCAGTCGACAGGTACAAGTGCCGACCGGGCCAAGATACAATGAGCAGTTCTTC.

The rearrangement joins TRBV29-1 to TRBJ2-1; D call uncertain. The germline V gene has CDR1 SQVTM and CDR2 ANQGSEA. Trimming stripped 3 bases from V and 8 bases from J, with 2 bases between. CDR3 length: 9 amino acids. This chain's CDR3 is CSVEDEQFF. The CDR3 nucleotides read TGCAGCGTTGAGGATGAGCAGTTCTTC.

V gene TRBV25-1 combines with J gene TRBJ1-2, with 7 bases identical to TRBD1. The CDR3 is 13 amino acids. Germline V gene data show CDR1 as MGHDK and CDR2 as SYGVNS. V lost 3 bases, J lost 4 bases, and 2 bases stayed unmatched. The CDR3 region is CASSEGQRYGYTF. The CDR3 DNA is TGTGCCAGCAGTGAGGGACAGCGCTATGGCTACACCTTC.

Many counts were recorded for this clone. The DNA of the CDR3 is TGTGCCATCAGTGACGGGAGGGGGTCACCCCTCCACTTT. This encodes CAISDGRGSPLHF. The chain joins TRBV10-3 to TRBJ1-6; maybe TRBD1 (6 bases). The CDR3 loop spans 13 amino acids. Germline V gene sequence: CDR1 ENHRY, CDR2 SYGVKD. With 3 bases removed from V and 10 bases from J, the gap between germline ends came to 10 bases.

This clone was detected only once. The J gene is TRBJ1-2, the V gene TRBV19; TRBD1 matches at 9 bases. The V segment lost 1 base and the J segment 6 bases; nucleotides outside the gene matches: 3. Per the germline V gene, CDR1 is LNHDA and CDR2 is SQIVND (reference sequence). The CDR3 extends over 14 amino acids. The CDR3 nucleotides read TGTGCCAGTAGTATAGGGGACAGGGCGGATGGCTACACCTTC. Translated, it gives CASSIGDRADGYTF.

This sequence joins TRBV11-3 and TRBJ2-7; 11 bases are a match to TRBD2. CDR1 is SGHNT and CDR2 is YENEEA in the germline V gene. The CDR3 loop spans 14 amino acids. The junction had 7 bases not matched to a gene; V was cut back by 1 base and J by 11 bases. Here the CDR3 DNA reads TGTGCCAGCAGCTTAGCTAGCGGGGGGCGGGGGAAGTACTTC. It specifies CASSLASGGRGKYF.

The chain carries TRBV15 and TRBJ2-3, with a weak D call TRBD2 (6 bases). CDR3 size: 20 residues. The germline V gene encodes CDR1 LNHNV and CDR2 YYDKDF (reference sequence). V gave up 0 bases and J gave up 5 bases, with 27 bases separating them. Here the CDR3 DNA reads TGTGCCACCAGCAGAGAAGCGGGCATCGGGTACAGCGGGTCCCTAGATACGCAGTATTTT. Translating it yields CATSREAGIGYSGSLDTQYF.

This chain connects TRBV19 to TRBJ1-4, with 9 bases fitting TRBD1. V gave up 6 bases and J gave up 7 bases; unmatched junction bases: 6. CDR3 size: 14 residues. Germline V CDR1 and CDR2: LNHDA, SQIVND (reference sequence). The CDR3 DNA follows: TGTGCCAGTAGGGGGGACAGGGTAACTGAAAAACTGTTTTTT. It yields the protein CASRGDRVTEKLFF.

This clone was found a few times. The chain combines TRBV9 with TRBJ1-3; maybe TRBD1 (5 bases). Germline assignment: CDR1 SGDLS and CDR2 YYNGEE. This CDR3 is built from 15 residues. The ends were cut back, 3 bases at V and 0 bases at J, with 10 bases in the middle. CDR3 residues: CASSGGPYSGNTIYF. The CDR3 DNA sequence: TGTGCCAGCAGCGGGGGACCGTACTCTGGAAACACCATATATTTT.

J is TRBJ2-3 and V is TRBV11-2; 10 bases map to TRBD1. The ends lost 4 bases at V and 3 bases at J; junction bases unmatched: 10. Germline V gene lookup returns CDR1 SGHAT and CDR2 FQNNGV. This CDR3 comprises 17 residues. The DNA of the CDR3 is TGTGCCAGCAGCTCGCGGACAGGGGGTATTACGACAGATACGCAGTATTTT. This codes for CASSSRTGGITTDTQYF.

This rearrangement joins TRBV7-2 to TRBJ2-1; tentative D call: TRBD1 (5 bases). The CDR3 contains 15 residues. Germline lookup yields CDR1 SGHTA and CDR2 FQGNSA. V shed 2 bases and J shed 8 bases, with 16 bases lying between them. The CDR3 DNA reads TGTGCCAGCAGCTTAATCTTTGGGGCACGAGATGAGCAGTTCTTC. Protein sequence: CASSLIFGARDEQFF.

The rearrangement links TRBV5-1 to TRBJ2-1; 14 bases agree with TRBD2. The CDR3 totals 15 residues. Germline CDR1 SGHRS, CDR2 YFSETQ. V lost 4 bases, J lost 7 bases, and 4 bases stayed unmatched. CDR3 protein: CASSPGLAGGNEQFF. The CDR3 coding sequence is TGCGCCAGCAGCCCCGGACTAGCGGGAGGAAATGAGCAGTTCTTC.

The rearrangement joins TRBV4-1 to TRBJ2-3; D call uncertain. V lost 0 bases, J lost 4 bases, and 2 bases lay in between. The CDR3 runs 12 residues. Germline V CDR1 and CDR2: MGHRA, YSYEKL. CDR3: CASSQDSDTQYF. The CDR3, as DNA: TGCGCCAGCAGCCAAGATTCAGATACGCAGTATTTT.

The DNA for the CDR3 is TGTGCCAGCAGCGTAGACGTAAATCAGCCCCAGCATTTT. Its translation: CASSVDVNQPQHF. The chain couples TRBV9 to TRBJ1-5; no clear D. The CDR3 runs to 13 residues. Trimming stripped 0 bases from V and 4 bases from J, with 5 bases between. In germline, CDR1 is SGDLS, CDR2 YYNGEE.

The CDR3 DNA sequence: TGTGCCAGCAAGGGAGGGGGCCCCAACGAGCAGTACTTC. It codes for CASKGGGPNEQYF. The chain is built from TRBV6-1 and TRBJ2-7; D possibly uses TRBD1 or TRBD2 (7 bases each). Trimming took off 7 bases at V and 5 bases at J, with 15 bases between the two ends. The CDR3 extends over 13 amino acids. The germline V gene has CDR1 MNHNS and CDR2 SASEGT.